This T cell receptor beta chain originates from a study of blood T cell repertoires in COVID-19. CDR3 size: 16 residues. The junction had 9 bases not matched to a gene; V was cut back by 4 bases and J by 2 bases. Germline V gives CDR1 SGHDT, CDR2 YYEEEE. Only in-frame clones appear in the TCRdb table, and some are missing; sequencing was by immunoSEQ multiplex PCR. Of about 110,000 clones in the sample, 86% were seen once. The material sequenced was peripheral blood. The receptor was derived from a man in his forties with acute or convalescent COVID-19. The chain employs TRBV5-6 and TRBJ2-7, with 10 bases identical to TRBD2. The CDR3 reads CASSTLTSGPTYEQYF. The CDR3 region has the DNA TGTGCCAGCAGCACCCTGACTAGCGGGCCGACCTACGAGCAGTACTTC.